These T cell receptor beta chains were read from a single sample in a study of T-cell memory formation after mild COVID-19. MiXCR, run by TCRdb on the 5' RACE reads, gives a single entry per CDR3 protein. The sample contains around 150,000 distinct CDR3 sequences, more than 14% of which appear only once. Sequenced material: PBMCs or a T cell subset sorted from them (not recorded which). The receptor set was obtained from an adult woman who had mild COVID-19 (a few samples of this study predate the infection). Cell type and time point are not known. The CDR3 runs from the conserved cysteine through the conserved F or W. A D gene is named only where the DNA matches it firmly. For some rows the clone size is stated as once, few or many, or as a class when expanded; others skip it.

CDR3aa	CDR3nt	v_gene	j_gene	abundance	d_gene
CASSFQARSKANYGYTF	TGTGCCAGCAGCTTCCAAGCCAGGTCTAAGGCTAACTATGGCTACACCTTC	TRBV7-2	TRBJ1-2	.	.
CASSLERRNYEQYF	TGTGCCAGCAGCTTAGAGCGGAGGAACTACGAGCAGTACTTC	TRBV7-2	TRBJ2-7	few	.
CASSSSLNEQYF	TGCGCCAGCAGTTCGTCCCTCAACGAGCAGTACTTC	TRBV5-1	TRBJ2-7	.	.
CASSLTGAGSNQPQHF	TGTGCCAGCAGCTTGACAGGGGCTGGCAGCAATCAGCCCCAGCATTTT	TRBV7-4	TRBJ1-5	.	TRBD1
CASSSTVGGITDTQYF	TGTGCCAGCAGCTCCACAGTGGGTGGAATTACAGATACGCAGTATTTT	TRBV7-6	TRBJ2-3	.	.
CASSVGTAYEQYF	TGTGCCAGCAGCGTTGGGACGGCCTACGAGCAGTACTTC	TRBV9	TRBJ2-7	few	.
CASSLRASNTEAFF	TGCGCCAGCAGCCTTAGGGCCTCGAACACTGAAGCTTTCTTT	TRBV5-1	TRBJ1-1	few	.
CSAITRPDRQETQYF	TGCAGTGCTATCACTCGCCCGGATCGACAAGAGACCCAGTACTTC	TRBV20-1	TRBJ2-5	few	.
CASRPRQGADTGELFF	TGCGCCAGCAGACCCCGACAGGGGGCCGACACCGGGGAGCTGTTTTTT	TRBV5-1	TRBJ2-2	many	TRBD1
CSVVSWQGGTDTQYF	TGCAGCGTGGTCTCCTGGCAGGGCGGCACAGATACGCAGTATTTT	TRBV29-1	TRBJ2-3	.	.
CASSSRGREKLFF	TGTGCCAGCAGTTCCAGGGGGCGCGAAAAACTGTTTTTT	TRBV12-3/TRBV12-4	TRBJ1-4	.	TRBD1
CSVRSHYEQYF	TGCAGCGTCCGCAGCCACTACGAGCAGTACTTC	TRBV29-1	TRBJ2-7	.	.
CASSSDNTGELFF	TGTGCCAGCAGCTCGGACAACACCGGGGAGCTGTTTTTT	TRBV7-3	TRBJ2-2	few	.
CASSVVGDLLYEQYF	TGCGCCAGCAGCGTGGTGGGGGATCTTCTCTACGAGCAGTACTTC	TRBV5-1	TRBJ2-7	few	.
CSVEAGTGYYNEQFF	TGCAGCGTTGAAGCGGGGACAGGGTATTACAATGAGCAGTTCTTC	TRBV29-1	TRBJ2-1	few	TRBD1